This TCR beta chain appears in the sequencing data of a study of CD8 T cells in ankylosing spondylitis. In regard to this clonotype: The target antigen is unknown.

TCRdb itself ran the 5' RACE reads through MiXCR, one entry per CDR3 protein. The sample holds roughly 230,000 distinct CDR3 sequences; 18% are singletons and the top ten take roughly a third. Notes on the study in general: Ankylosing spondylitis blood appeared to carry a characteristic TCR beta motif of several highly homologous variants. As reported, disease-linked clones showed significant enrichment in matched ankylosing spondylitis synovial fluid. Some of the motif variants had earlier been found in reactive arthritis patients' fluid and blood.

Trimming shortened V by 11 bases and J by 3 bases, and 10 bases separated the two germline ends. The germline V gene has CDR1 MDHEN and CDR2 SYDVKM. CDR3 length equals 11 residues. This sequence originates from a male donor with ankylosing spondylitis or in good health (not recorded which). Sequenced input: blood, either unsorted or a sorted T cell fraction (not recorded which). The chain combines TRBV28 with TRBJ2-5; D is perhaps TRBD2 (7 bases). CDR3 region: CAGGAEETQYF. CDR3 DNA: TGTGCCGGGGGGGCCGAAGAGACCCAGTACTTC.